This entry lists 22 T cell receptor beta chains sequenced from one sample in a study of patients and donors after allogeneic stem cell transplantation. TCRdb called the RT-PCR reads again in MiXCR, with one record for every CDR3 protein. The repertoire holds some 880,000 distinct CDR3 sequences, with about a sixth as singletons. What was sequenced was blood, either unsorted or a sorted T cell fraction (not recorded which). These receptor sequences come from a human donor who was either an allogeneic HSCT recipient or a stem cell or donor lymphocyte infusion donor (not recorded which). It is not recorded whose cells these are; they may come from a transplant donor.

This clonotype was found many times. V is TRBV12-3 or TRBV12-4 and J is TRBJ1-1, with D possibly matching TRBD1 (5 bases). The V and J ends lost 6 bases and 0 bases respectively, with 17 bases between them. The CDR3 is 16 residues long. The CDR3 nucleotides are TGTGCCAGCAGGAGCAGGGTTCGGGGGATGAACACTGAAGCTTTCTTT. Amino acids: CASRSRVRGMNTEAFF.

The V gene is TRBV7-9, the J gene TRBJ1-5; D is uncertain. Trimming took 5 bases from V and 6 from J, leaving 14 bases between them. CDR1 SEHNR and CDR2 FQNEAQ come from the germline V gene (reference sequence). The CDR3 runs 14 residues. As DNA, the CDR3 is TGTGCCAGCAGCACCCCCGGTGGGAGTCAGCCCCAGCATTTT. Translated, it gives CASSTPGGSQPQHF. The complete variable domain, with remaining parts taken from reference TRBV7-9 and TRBJ1-5, reads DTGVSQNPRHKITKRGQNVTFRCDPISEHNRLYWYRQTLGQGPEFLTYFQNEAQLEKSRLLSDRFSAERPKGSFSTLEIQRTEQGDSAMYLCASSTPGGSQPQHFGDGTRLSIL.

This clonotype was seen repeatedly, ten times or more. V is TRBV6-6 and J is TRBJ1-2; 9 positions match TRBD1. This CDR3 is 13 amino acids long. Germline assignment: CDR1 MNHNY and CDR2 SVGAGI (reference sequence). J gave up 4 bases and V 6 bases, and 3 bases lay outside the gene matches. The CDR3 coding sequence is TGTGCCAGCAGGGACAGGGGAAGCTATGGCTACACCTTC. It yields the protein CASRDRGSYGYTF.

This clonotype was observed a few times. This chain uses TRBV4-1 with TRBJ2-7; D perhaps matches TRBD1 (5 bases). Germline CDR1 MGHRA, CDR2 YSYEKL. The CDR3 extends over 16 amino acids. Trimming took 1 base from V and 2 from J, leaving 15 bases between them. Here the CDR3 reads CASSQVGAKPPYEQYF. Written as DNA, the CDR3 is TGCGCCAGCAGCCAAGTAGGGGCTAAACCACCCTACGAGCAGTACTTC.

The V call is TRBV20-1, the J call TRBJ2-2; D is tentatively TRBD1 or TRBD2 (6 bases each). V shed 0 bases and J shed 0 bases, with 11 bases lying between them. The CDR3 contains 16 residues. The V gene's germline CDR1 is DFQATT and CDR2 SNEGSKA (reference sequence). The CDR3 loop is CSAREFGGTNTGELFF. CDR3 in DNA: TGCAGTGCTAGAGAGTTCGGGGGCACGAACACCGGGGAGCTGTTTTTT.

This clonotype has only a few counts. The chain carries TRBV6-1 and TRBJ1-1; no clear D gene. Trimming stripped 2 bases from V and 8 bases from J, with 18 bases between. The CDR3 totals 15 residues. Germline V lookup: CDR1 MNHNS, CDR2 SASEGT. CDR3 residues: CASSEQEPPKREAFF. CDR3 nucleotide sequence: TGTGCCAGCAGTGAACAGGAACCCCCCAAACGGGAAGCTTTCTTT.

This clonotype was counted a few times. V and J are TRBV24-1 and TRBJ2-1, with TRBD1 as a possible D gene (5 bases). The ends were cut back, 4 bases at V and 0 bases at J, with 9 bases in the middle. The CDR3 sequence is 15 residues long. Germline values: CDR1 KGHDR, CDR2 SFDVKD. The CDR3 reads CATSETGSSYNEQFF. The CDR3 nucleotides are TGTGCCACCAGTGAAACAGGTAGCTCCTACAATGAGCAGTTCTTC.

This clonotype came up a few times. The V gene is TRBV12-3 or TRBV12-4, the J gene TRBJ2-2, with a weak D call TRBD2 (6 bases). V lost 3 bases and J 3 bases, leaving 11 bases between the germline ends. This CDR3 comprises 15 residues. The CDR3, as DNA: TGTGCCAGCAGTTTTGCGGGACGGGACACCGGGGAGCTGTTTTTT. It is translated as CASSFAGRDTGELFF.

This clonotype was observed many times. The V call is TRBV12-3 or TRBV12-4, the J call TRBJ1-1; 10 bases match TRBD1. V gave up 5 bases and J gave up 7 bases; unmatched junction bases: 7. The CDR3 covers 14 residues. CDR3: CASSQDRGVFEAFF. The CDR3, as DNA: TGTGCCAGCAGTCAGGACAGGGGGGTTTTTGAAGCTTTCTTT.

The sample holds a few counts of this clonotype. The chain carries TRBV24-1 and TRBJ1-2; D perhaps matches TRBD1 (6 bases). CDR1 KGHDR and CDR2 SFDVKD come from the germline V gene. The CDR3 has 15 amino acids. V lost 4 bases and J lost 7, with 18 bases in between. DNA of the CDR3: TGTGCCACCAGTGAGCCCGGAGAGGGGGAAGGTGGCTACACCTTC. This translates into CATSEPGEGEGGYTF.

This chain uses TRBV10-3 with TRBJ1-2; D uncertain. The CDR3 extends over 19 amino acids. Germline V gene sequence: CDR1 ENHRY, CDR2 SYGVKD. Deletions cut 7 bases from V and 2 bases from J, with 29 bases between. This CDR3 is CAITASRGFSNGNNYGYTF. CDR3 bases: TGTGCCATCACTGCGTCGAGAGGGTTTTCGAACGGGAACAACTATGGCTACACCTTC.

This clonotype was seen a few times. The chain recombines TRBV12-3 or TRBV12-4 with TRBJ1-4; 8 bases fit TRBD1. This CDR3 contains 16 residues. The V and J ends lost 2 bases and 14 bases, in that order; junction bases with no gene match: 16. The CDR3 sequence: CASSLFSRGLGKGLFF. The CDR3 DNA reads as TGTGCCAGCAGTTTATTTTCCAGGGGGCTTGGCAAGGGGCTGTTTTTT.

The J gene is TRBJ1-4, the V gene TRBV6-5, with D uncertain. The CDR3 has 12 residues. Germline CDR1 reads MNHEY; CDR2 reads SVGAGI. Trimming removed 5 bases at V and 7 bases at J, with 8 bases between. The CDR3 is CASSRDSEKLFF. CDR3 bases: TGTGCCAGCAGTCGAGACTCTGAAAAACTGTTTTTT.

The CDR3 sequence: CSGTGSHNEQFF. CDR3 in DNA: TGCAGTGGGACAGGTAGTCACAATGAGCAGTTCTTC. This sequence joins TRBV20-1 and TRBJ2-1; TRBD1 matches at 7 bases. J gave up 5 bases and V 7 bases, and 5 bases lay outside the gene matches. Germline loops: CDR1 DFQATT, CDR2 SNEGSKA (reference sequence). This CDR3 comprises 12 residues.

This chain's CDR3 is CSARRGIRDEQYF. The CDR3 DNA follows: TGCAGTGCTAGACGGGGTATCCGGGACGAGCAGTACTTC. The chain combines TRBV20-1 with TRBJ2-7, with D tentatively TRBD2 (5 bases). This CDR3 contains 13 residues. The V gene's germline CDR1 is DFQATT and CDR2 SNEGSKA (reference sequence). Trimming took 2 bases from V and 5 from J, leaving 13 bases between them.

This clonotype was seen a few times. The genes are TRBV6-2 or TRBV6-3 and TRBJ1-6; the D gene is possibly TRBD1 (5 bases). The V and J ends lost 6 bases and 10 bases respectively, with 13 bases between them. The length of the CDR3 is 13 residues. The V gene's germline CDR1 is MNHEY and CDR2 SVGEGT. The CDR3 nucleotides are TGTGCCAGCAGACCGGACACTCACTCACCCCTCCACTTT. Translating it yields CASRPDTHSPLHF.

A word on this clonotype: The germline gene is not matched at one end of the junction; a read error may be the cause. The rearrangement links TRBV11-1 to TRBJ2-4; TRBD1 matches at 9 bases. The CDR3 spans 15 residues. Per the germline V gene, CDR1 is SGHAT and CDR2 is FQDESV (reference sequence). This CDR3 reads CASGLDRGAKNIQYF. CDR3 nucleotides: TGTGCCAGCGGCTTAGACAGGGGGGCGAAGAACATTCAGTACTTC.

This clonotype was observed a handful of times. The chain is built from TRBV12-3 or TRBV12-4 and TRBJ2-2; 11 nucleotides line up with TRBD2. CDR3 length equals 18 residues. J gave up 0 bases and V 6 bases, and 9 bases lay outside the gene matches. CDR3 nucleotide sequence: TGTGCCAGCAGACTACCGGGACTAGCGGACCCGAACACCGGGGAGCTGTTTTTT. It specifies CASRLPGLADPNTGELFF.

J is TRBJ2-7 and V is TRBV6-5, with a possible D match to TRBD2 (6 bases). Per the germline V gene, CDR1 is MNHEY and CDR2 is SVGAGI. The CDR3 covers 16 residues. The V end lost 4 bases, the J end lost 0 bases, and 16 bases lay between the germline ends. CDR3 nucleotides: TGTGCCAGCAGTTCCCGGGGGACGGTCCTCTCCTACGAGCAGTACTTC. It translates to CASSSRGTVLSYEQYF.

The V gene is TRBV29-1, the J gene TRBJ1-1; D not certain. V lost 7 bases and J lost 3, with 12 bases in between. The germline CDR1 and CDR2 sequences are SQVTM and ANQGSEA. The CDR3 runs to 12 residues. The DNA of the CDR3 is TGCAGCGCCGAGGGCCGGGACACTGAAGCTTTCTTT. It codes for CSAEGRDTEAFF.

This clonotype was seen a few times. CDR3 protein: CASSFGTGQPQHF. DNA of the CDR3: TGTGCCAGCAGCTTCGGGACAGGGCAGCCCCAGCATTTT. The chain carries TRBV7-2 and TRBJ1-5; TRBD1 matches at 9 bases. V shed 3 bases and J 7 bases; nucleotides not matched to a gene: 1. Looked up from germline, CDR1 is SGHTA and CDR2 is FQGNSA. The CDR3 sequence is 13 residues long.

This sequence joins TRBV20-1 and TRBJ2-7, with 8 bases fitting TRBD1. This CDR3 contains 14 residues. Looked up from germline, CDR1 is DFQATT and CDR2 is SNEGSKA (reference sequence). Trimming removed 6 bases from V and 4 bases from J; junction bases left unmatched: 11. CDR3 DNA: TGCAGTGCCAGGAAACGGACAGGGCAGTACGAGCAGTACTTC. The encoded protein is CSARKRTGQYEQYF.